A selection of T cell receptor beta chains follows, all from one sample in a study of response to subunit inactivated influenza vaccine. Via MiXCR, TCRdb re-called the RT-PCR reads, giving one row per CDR3 protein. In the table there are some 800,000 distinct CDR3 sequences, around 20% of which are singletons. Here the sequenced sample was PBMCs from blood, taken approximately 5 days after vaccination. Receptors originate from a man in his fifties or sixties who received an inactivated influenza vaccine. Both conserved end residues are part of each CDR3. The D gene is left open where the match is weak. For some rows the clone size is stated as once, few or many, or as a class when expanded; others skip it.

d_call j_call v_call clone_size cdr3_aa cdr3_nt
TRBD1 TRBJ2-3 TRBV12-3/TRBV12-4 many CASSLARQGATDTQYF TGTGCCAGCAGCCTGGCGCGGCAGGGGGCGACAGATACGCAGTATTTT
NA TRBJ1-4 TRBV20-1 NA CSLVEGSGELFF TGCAGTTTAGTGGAGGGATCGGGGGAACTGTTTTTT
TRBD1 TRBJ2-2 TRBV29-1 few CSATKGGVNTGELFF TGCAGCGCCACGAAAGGGGGCGTGAACACCGGGGAGCTGTTTTTT
TRBD1 TRBJ2-7 TRBV10-3 many CAISSTTGTGNEQYF TGTGCCATCAGTTCCACCACCGGGACAGGGAACGAGCAGTACTTC
TRBD2 TRBJ2-5 TRBV3-1 NA CASRRLAGGHETQYF TGTGCCAGCAGGCGACTAGCGGGGGGGCACGAGACCCAGTACTTC
NA TRBJ2-1 TRBV4-3 NA CASSQDYTGLSYNEQFF TGCGCCAGCAGCCAAGATTATACGGGGTTATCCTACAATGAGCAGTTCTTC
NA TRBJ1-5 TRBV7-9 NA CASSSDGFSNQPQHF TGTGCCAGCAGCTCGGACGGCTTTAGCAATCAGCCCCAGCATTTT
TRBD1 TRBJ1-3 TRBV6-2/TRBV6-3 few CASSKDRGAGNTIYF TGTGCCAGCTCGAAAGACAGGGGCGCTGGAAACACCATATATTTT
TRBD1 TRBJ1-6 TRBV4-2 NA CASSPGTGKRNSPLHF TGTGCCAGCAGCCCCGGGACAGGGAAGCGCAATTCACCCCTCCACTTT
NA TRBJ2-5 TRBV7-9 NA CASSSTPIFTQETQYF TGTGCCAGCAGCTCGACCCCTATTTTTACTCAAGAGACCCAGTACTTC
TRBD1 TRBJ2-1 TRBV20-1 NA CSASRGRFTEQFF TGCAGTGCTAGCAGGGGGCGATTTACTGAGCAGTTCTTC
NA TRBJ1-1 TRBV2 NA CASSSRESVNTEAFF TGTGCCAGCAGTTCCAGGGAGTCGGTGAACACTGAAGCTTTCTTT
TRBD1 TRBJ1-1 TRBV28 NA CASSLSPGTGNTEAFF TGTGCCAGCAGTTTATCCCCCGGGACAGGGAACACTGAAGCTTTCTTT
TRBD1 TRBJ2-1 TRBV27 NA CASSTGQGKHEQFF TGTGCCAGCAGTACTGGACAGGGGAAGCATGAGCAGTTCTTC
NA TRBJ2-5 TRBV2 NA CASMVPDAQETQYF TGTGCCAGCATGGTCCCGGACGCCCAAGAGACCCAGTACTTC
NA TRBJ1-1 TRBV5-1 NA CASSARTANTEAFF TGCGCCAGCAGCGCAAGGACAGCGAACACTGAAGCTTTCTTT
NA TRBJ2-1 TRBV20-1 NA CSAEERGALSYNEQFF TGCAGTGCTGAAGAAAGGGGAGCTCTCTCCTACAATGAGCAGTTCTTC
NA TRBJ1-5 TRBV11-2 NA CASSLVASNQPQHF TGTGCCAGCAGCTTAGTTGCCAGCAATCAGCCCCAGCATTTT
NA TRBJ2-1 TRBV5-5 NA CASTPAGSGPNEQFF TGTGCCAGCACACCTGCGGGCAGTGGACCCAATGAGCAGTTCTTC
NA TRBJ1-3 TRBV6-5 few CASSYSTTPSGNTIYF TGTGCCAGCAGTTACTCGACAACACCCTCTGGAAACACCATATATTTT
NA TRBJ2-5 TRBV9 few CASSVDGGTQYF TGTGCCAGCAGCGTAGATGGTGGGACCCAGTACTTC
NA TRBJ1-1 TRBV20-1 few CSAAYTEAFF TGCAGTGCCGCTTACACTGAAGCTTTCTTT
TRBD1 TRBJ1-6 TRBV12-3/TRBV12-4 many CASRPAGGDNSPLHF TGTGCCAGCAGGCCAGCAGGGGGCGATAATTCACCCCTCCACTTT
NA TRBJ1-3 TRBV12-3/TRBV12-4 few CASSLTGNRNTIYF TGTGCCAGCAGTTTAACAGGGAATCGAAACACCATATATTTT
NA TRBJ2-7 TRBV20-1 NA CSARGASGNDYEQYF TGCAGTGCTAGAGGCGCGTCAGGGAATGATTACGAGCAGTACTTC
NA TRBJ2-4 TRBV6-1 few CASSAGTAKNIQYF TGTGCCAGCAGTGCCGGGACTGCCAAAAACATTCAGTACTTC
NA TRBJ1-2 TRBV7-2 few CASSQFGGGGGYTF TGTGCCAGCAGCCAATTCGGAGGCGGGGGAGGCTACACCTTC
TRBD2 TRBJ2-5 TRBV6-1 NA CASKKTSGLWAQYF TGTGCCAGCAAGAAAACTAGCGGTCTTTGGGCCCAGTACTTC
NA TRBJ2-5 TRBV30 NA CAWSIDRQETQYF TGTGCCTGGAGTATTGACAGACAAGAGACCCAGTACTTC
TRBD1 TRBJ2-7 TRBV6-4 NA CASSAEQGTYEQYF TGTGCCAGCAGTGCGGAACAGGGGACCTACGAGCAGTACTTC
TRBD1 TRBJ2-3 TRBV11-2 once CASSFYPRTGAYISTDTQYF TGTGCCAGCAGCTTCTATCCCAGAACAGGGGCATACATAAGCACAGATACGCAGTATTTT
NA TRBJ2-2 TRBV15 few CATSRGGFGTGELFF TGTGCCACCAGCAGAGGGGGGTTTGGCACCGGGGAGCTGTTTTTT
TRBD2 TRBJ2-2 TRBV5-1 NA CASSLVAGDNTGELFF TGCGCCAGCAGCTTAGTAGCGGGGGACAACACCGGGGAGCTGTTTTTT
NA TRBJ2-3 TRBV12-3/TRBV12-4 few CASKQAEITDTQYF TGTGCCAGCAAGCAAGCGGAGATCACAGATACGCAGTATTTT
NA TRBJ1-2 TRBV12-3/TRBV12-4 many CASSSTGLEGYTF TGTGCCAGCAGTTCGACCGGCCTCGAGGGCTACACCTTC
TRBD2 TRBJ2-3 TRBV20-1 NA CSALERGAGDTQYF TGCAGTGCCCTCGAGCGGGGGGCAGGTGATACGCAGTATTTT
NA TRBJ2-2 TRBV12-3/TRBV12-4 few CASSGVLGGELFF TGTGCCAGCAGTGGGGTGCTCGGGGGGGAGCTGTTTTTT
NA TRBJ1-3 TRBV16 many CASSQSPGAGNTIYF TGTGCCAGCAGCCAATCTCCCGGGGCAGGAAACACCATATATTTT
NA TRBJ1-2 TRBV7-9 few CASSLQQVEGYTF TGTGCCAGCAGCTTACAACAGGTAGAAGGCTACACCTTC
NA TRBJ2-2 TRBV29-1 NA CSARRTQNTGELFF TGCAGCGCTCGAAGGACACAAAACACCGGGGAGCTGTTTTTT
NA TRBJ2-1 TRBV20-1 few CSARERLPGQFF TGCAGTGCTAGAGAACGACTACCTGGGCAGTTCTTC
TRBD1 TRBJ2-2 TRBV9 NA CASSGRQGSTGELFF TGTGCCAGCAGCGGAAGACAGGGTAGCACCGGGGAGCTGTTTTTT
TRBD2 TRBJ2-7 TRBV4-3 few CASSQDPTRVAGTPYEQYF TGCGCCAGCAGCCAAGACCCCACAAGGGTAGCGGGGACCCCATACGAGCAGTACTTC
TRBD2 TRBJ2-1 TRBV3-1 NA CASSQIPRTSGTRYNEQFF TGTGCCAGCAGCCAGATTCCCCGAACTAGCGGGACACGCTACAATGAGCAGTTCTTC
NA TRBJ2-1 TRBV7-9 NA CASSLPPRGPMNNEQFF TGTGCCAGCAGCTTACCGCCCCGCGGGCCCATGAACAATGAGCAGTTCTTC
TRBD2 TRBJ2-7 TRBV6-2/TRBV6-3 many CASNLRRGAYEQYF TGTGCCAGCAACTTACGTCGGGGGGCCTACGAGCAGTACTTC
NA TRBJ2-7 TRBV28 many CASSSTGMAAYEQYF TGTGCCAGCAGTTCCACCGGGATGGCGGCGTACGAGCAGTACTTC
NA TRBJ2-3 TRBV10-2 NA CASRHGQNPSTDTQYF TGCGCCAGCAGACACGGACAGAACCCTTCCACAGATACGCAGTATTTT
NA TRBJ1-2 TRBV5-1 NA CASSLDYRGINYGYTF TGCGCCAGCAGCTTGGATTATAGGGGTATAAACTATGGCTACACCTTC
NA TRBJ2-7 TRBV3-1 NA CATCKPWGAGRIYEQYF TGTGCCACCTGCAAGCCGTGGGGGGCAGGGAGGATCTACGAGCAGTACTTC
TRBD1 TRBJ2-7 TRBV4-2 NA CASSQDITGGGEQYF TGTGCCAGCAGCCAAGATATTACAGGGGGAGGCGAGCAGTACTTC
NA TRBJ2-5 TRBV9 NA CASSVDDIQETQYF TGTGCCAGCAGCGTAGATGACATCCAAGAGACCCAGTACTTC